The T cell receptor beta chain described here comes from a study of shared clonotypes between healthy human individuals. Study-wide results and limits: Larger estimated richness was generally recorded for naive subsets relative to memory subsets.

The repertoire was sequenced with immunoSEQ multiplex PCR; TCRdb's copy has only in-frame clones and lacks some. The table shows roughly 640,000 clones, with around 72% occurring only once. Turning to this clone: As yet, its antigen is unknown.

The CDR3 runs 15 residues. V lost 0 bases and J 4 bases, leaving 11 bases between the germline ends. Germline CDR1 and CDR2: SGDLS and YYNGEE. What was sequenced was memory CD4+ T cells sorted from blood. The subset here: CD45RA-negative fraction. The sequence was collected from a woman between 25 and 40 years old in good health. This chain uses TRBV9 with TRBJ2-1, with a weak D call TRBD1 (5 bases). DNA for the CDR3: TGTGCCAGCAGCGTAGACTGGGGCGGATACAATGAGCAGTTCTTC. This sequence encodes CASSVDWGGYNEQFF.